This T cell receptor (beta chain) is from a study of T cells in localized non-small cell lung cancer. Repertoires were generated with immunoSEQ multiplex PCR, while TCRdb's copy carries only in-frame clones and drops some. Of 25,000 to 30,000 clones listed, about 86% are singletons. Study conclusions and caveats: Uninvolved neighboring lung showed the greatest T cell clonality, exceeding tumor. Elevated circulating T cell density in blood was associated with longer overall survival.

Notes on this clone: The target antigen is unknown.

With V trimmed by 4 bases and J by 4 bases, 8 bases remained unmatched. The CDR3 spans 16 residues. Germline V gene sequence: CDR1 SGHRS, CDR2 YFSETQ. V usage is TRBV5-1 and J usage is TRBJ1-2; 12 bases agree with TRBD1. The source is a man aged 40 to 70 with stage III lung adenocarcinoma. Here the sequenced sample was peripheral blood mononuclear cells, taken before any cancer treatment. The CDR3: CASSLWDRGLGYGYTF. CDR3 sequence (DNA): TGCGCCAGCAGCCTGTGGGACAGGGGGCTCGGCTATGGCTACACCTTC.